This T cell receptor beta chain was recorded in a study of T cell changes during pregnancy in multiple sclerosis. Assay used: immunoSEQ multiplex PCR; TCRdb lists only in-frame clones, some missing. The sample includes tens of thousands of clones, around nine tenths of them seen just once. The TCR was taken from a female donor in good health, enrolled as a control in a pregnancy study. Sample: CD4+ T cells from peripheral blood mononuclear cells, taken in the third trimester of pregnancy.

The CDR3 region is CASSIGGPETQYF. The CDR3 DNA follows: TGTGCCAGCAGCATCGGGGGGCCCGAGACCCAGTACTTC. The chain is built from TRBV7-9 and TRBJ2-5; TRBD2 might be the D (7 bases). This CDR3 is 13 amino acids long. V gave up 5 bases and J gave up 5 bases, with 12 bases separating them. Germline V gene lookup returns CDR1 SEHNR and CDR2 FQNEAQ (reference sequence).